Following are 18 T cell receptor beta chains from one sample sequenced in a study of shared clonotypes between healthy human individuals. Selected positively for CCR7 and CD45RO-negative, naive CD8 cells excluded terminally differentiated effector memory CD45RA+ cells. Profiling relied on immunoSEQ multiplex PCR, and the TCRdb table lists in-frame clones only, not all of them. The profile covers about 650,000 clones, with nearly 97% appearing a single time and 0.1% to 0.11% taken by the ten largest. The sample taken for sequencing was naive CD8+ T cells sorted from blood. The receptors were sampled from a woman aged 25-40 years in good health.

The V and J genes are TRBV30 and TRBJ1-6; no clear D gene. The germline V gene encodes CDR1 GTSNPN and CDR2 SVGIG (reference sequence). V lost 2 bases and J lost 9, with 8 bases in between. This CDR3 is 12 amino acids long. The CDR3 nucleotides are TGTGCCTGGAGTCCCACCTCTTCACCCCTCCACTTT. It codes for CAWSPTSSPLHF.

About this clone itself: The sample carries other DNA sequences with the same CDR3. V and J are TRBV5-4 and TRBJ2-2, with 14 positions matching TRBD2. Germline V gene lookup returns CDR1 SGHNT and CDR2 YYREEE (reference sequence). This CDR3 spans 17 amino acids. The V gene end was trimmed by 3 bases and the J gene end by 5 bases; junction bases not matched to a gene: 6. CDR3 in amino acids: CASSYGTSGSGTGELFF. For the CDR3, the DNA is TGTGCCAGCAGCTATGGGACTAGCGGGAGTGGAACCGGGGAGCTGTTTTTT.

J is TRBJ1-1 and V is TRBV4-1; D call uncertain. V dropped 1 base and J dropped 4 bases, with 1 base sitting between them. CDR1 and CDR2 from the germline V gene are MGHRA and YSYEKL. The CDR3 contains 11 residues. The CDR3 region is CASSQATEAFF. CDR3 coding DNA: TGCGCCAGCAGCCAAGCCACTGAAGCTTTCTTT.

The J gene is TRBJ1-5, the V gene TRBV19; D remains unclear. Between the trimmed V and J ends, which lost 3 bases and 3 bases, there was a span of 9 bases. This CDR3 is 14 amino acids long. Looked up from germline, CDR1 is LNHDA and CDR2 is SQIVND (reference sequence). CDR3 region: CASSMRDHNQPQHF. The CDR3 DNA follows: TGTGCCAGTAGTATGAGAGACCACAATCAGCCCCAGCATTTT.

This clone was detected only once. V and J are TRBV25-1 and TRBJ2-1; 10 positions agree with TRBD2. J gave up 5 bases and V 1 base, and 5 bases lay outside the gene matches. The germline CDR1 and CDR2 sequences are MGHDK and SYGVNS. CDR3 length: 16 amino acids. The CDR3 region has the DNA TGTGCCAGCAGTGAATTAGGACTAGCGGCTGACAATGAGCAGTTCTTC. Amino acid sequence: CASSELGLAADNEQFF.

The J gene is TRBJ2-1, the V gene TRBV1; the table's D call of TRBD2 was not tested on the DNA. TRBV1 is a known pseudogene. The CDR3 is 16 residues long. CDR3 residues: CTSSHTGTSALQEQFF. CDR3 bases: TGCACCAGCAGCCATACCGGGACTAGCGCCCTCCAAGAGCAGTTCTTC.

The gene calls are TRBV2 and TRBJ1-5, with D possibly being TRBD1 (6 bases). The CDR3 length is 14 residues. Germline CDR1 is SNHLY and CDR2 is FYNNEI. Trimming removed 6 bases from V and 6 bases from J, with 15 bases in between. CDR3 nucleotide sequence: TGTGCCAGCAGAACCGGACAGTTTACTCAGCCCCAGCATTTT. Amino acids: CASRTGQFTQPQHF. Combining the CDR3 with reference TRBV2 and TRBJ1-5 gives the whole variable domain EPEVTQTPSHQVTQMGQEVILRCVPISNHLYFYWYRQILGQKVEFLVSFYNNEISEKSEIFDDQFSVERPDGSNFTLKIRSTKLEDSAMYFCASRTGQFTQPQHFGDGTRLSIL.

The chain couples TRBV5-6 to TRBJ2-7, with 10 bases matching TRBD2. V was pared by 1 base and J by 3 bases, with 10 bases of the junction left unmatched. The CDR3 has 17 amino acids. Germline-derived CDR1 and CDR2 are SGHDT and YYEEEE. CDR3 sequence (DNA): TGTGCCAGCAGCTTGAACCTTAGCGGGAGGAAAAACTACGAGCAGTACTTC. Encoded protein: CASSLNLSGRKNYEQYF.

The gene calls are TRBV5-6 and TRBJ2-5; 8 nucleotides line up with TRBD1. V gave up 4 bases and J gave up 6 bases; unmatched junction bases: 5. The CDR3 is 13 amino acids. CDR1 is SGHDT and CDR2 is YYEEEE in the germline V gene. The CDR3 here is CASSVGQGKTQYF. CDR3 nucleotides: TGTGCCAGCAGCGTCGGACAGGGAAAGACCCAGTACTTC.

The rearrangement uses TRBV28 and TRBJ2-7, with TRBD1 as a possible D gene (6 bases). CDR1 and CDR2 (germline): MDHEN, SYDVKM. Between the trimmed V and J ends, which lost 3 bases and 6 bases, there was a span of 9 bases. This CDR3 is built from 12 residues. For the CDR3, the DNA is TGTGCCAGCAGTTTTAACAGGGCCGAGCAGTACTTC. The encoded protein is CASSFNRAEQYF.

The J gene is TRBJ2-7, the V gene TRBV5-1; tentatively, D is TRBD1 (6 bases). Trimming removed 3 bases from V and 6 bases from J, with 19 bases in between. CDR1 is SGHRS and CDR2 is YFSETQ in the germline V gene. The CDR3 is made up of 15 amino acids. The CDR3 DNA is TGCGCCAGCAGCTGGGCTCCGTCCACAGGGCCCGAGCAGTACTTC. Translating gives CASSWAPSTGPEQYF.

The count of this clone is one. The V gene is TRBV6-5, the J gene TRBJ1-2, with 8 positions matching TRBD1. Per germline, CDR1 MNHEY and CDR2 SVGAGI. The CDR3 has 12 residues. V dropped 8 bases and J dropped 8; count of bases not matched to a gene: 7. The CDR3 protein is CASSTGGAGYTF. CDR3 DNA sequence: TGTGCCAGCTCCACAGGGGGAGCAGGCTACACCTTC.

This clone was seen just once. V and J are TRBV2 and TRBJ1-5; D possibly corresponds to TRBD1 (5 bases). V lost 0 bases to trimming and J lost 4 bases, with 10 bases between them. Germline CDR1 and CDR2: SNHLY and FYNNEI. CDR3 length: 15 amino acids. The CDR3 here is CASSEALAGNQPQHF. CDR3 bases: TGTGCCAGCAGTGAAGCGCTTGCAGGGAATCAGCCCCAGCATTTT.

CDR3 DNA sequence: TGTGCCAGCAGGGCCGGGGCAGATACGCAGTATTTT. Translating it yields CASRAGADTQYF. The chain links TRBV6-6 to TRBJ2-3; D may be TRBD2 (5 bases). Trimming removed 6 bases at V and 4 bases at J, with 8 bases between. Germline V CDR1 and CDR2: MNHNY, SVGAGI (reference sequence). This CDR3 contains 12 residues.

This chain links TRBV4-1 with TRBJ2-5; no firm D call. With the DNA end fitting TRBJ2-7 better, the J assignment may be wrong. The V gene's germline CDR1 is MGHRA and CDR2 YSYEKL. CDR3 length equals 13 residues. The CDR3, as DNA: TGCGCCAGCAGCCAAGTAGACGGTTACGAGCAGTACTTC. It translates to CASSQVDGYEQYF.

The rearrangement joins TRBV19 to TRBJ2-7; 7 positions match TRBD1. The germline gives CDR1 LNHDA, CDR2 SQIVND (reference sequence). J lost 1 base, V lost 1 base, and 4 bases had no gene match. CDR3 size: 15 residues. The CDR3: CASSIVGDSSYEQYF. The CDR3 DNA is TGTGCCAGTAGTATAGTGGGGGACAGTTCCTACGAGCAGTACTTC.

CDR3 nucleotide sequence: TGTGCCAGTAGTCCCGGGTCACCCGGATTTGAAGCTTTCTTT. It codes for CASSPGSPGFEAFF. J is TRBJ1-1 and V is TRBV19; no firm D call. The germline V and J ends were trimmed by 5 bases and 7 bases, with 17 bases remaining between them. CDR3 size: 14 residues. The germline gives CDR1 LNHDA, CDR2 SQIVND (reference sequence).

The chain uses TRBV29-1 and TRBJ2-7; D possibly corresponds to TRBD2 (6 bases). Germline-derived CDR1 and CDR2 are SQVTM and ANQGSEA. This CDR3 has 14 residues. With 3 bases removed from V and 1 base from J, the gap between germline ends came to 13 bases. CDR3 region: CSVDEGSGSYEQYF. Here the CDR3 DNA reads TGCAGCGTTGATGAGGGTAGCGGATCCTACGAGCAGTACTTC.